This TCR beta chain was obtained from a study of OX40 agonist ivuxolimab in advanced cancers. Study-wide context: The mean age was roughly 60 years, ranging from roughly 23 to 79, with approximately 85% of participants male.

Study observations and caveats: Among the lowest peripheral clonal expansion occurred in 0.1-3.0 mg/kg partial responders.

The CDR3 has 16 residues. The V gene end was trimmed by 5 bases and the J gene end by 4 bases; junction bases not matched to a gene: 8. Germline values: CDR1 SGHVS, CDR2 FQNEAQ. The table came from immunoSEQ multiplex PCR; TCRdb's copy has only in-frame clones and leaves some out. This sample has tens of thousands of clones, with roughly 84% found just once. On this clone: The antigen is undetermined.

Sequenced here: CD4+ or CD8+ T cells sorted from blood, sampled in a trial of the OX40 agonist ivuxolimab. The chain joins TRBV7-8 to TRBJ2-3, with 11 positions matching TRBD1. The receptor comes from an adult with an advanced solid tumor such as melanoma, head and neck, liver or kidney cancer. The CDR3 DNA sequence: TGTGCCAGCAGCCATGGACAGGGGGCTGGCGCAGATACGCAGTATTTT. It codes for CASSHGQGAGADTQYF. The full variable domain, with the rest looked up from reference TRBV7-8 and TRBJ2-3, is GAGVSQSPRYKVAKRGQDVALRCDPISGHVSLFWYQQALGQGPEFLTYFQNEAQLDKSGLPSDRFFAERPEGSVSTLKIQRTQQEDSAVYLCASSHGQGAGADTQYFGPGTRLTVL.